Sequencing of this TCR beta chain was carried out in a study of blood T cells in healthy people across ages. Using a J-beta primer mix together with a sample-barcoded 5' primer, a second PCR was run for roughly 6 to 12 cycles. In TCRdb, the 5' RACE reads were re-called with MiXCR into one record per CDR3 protein. The table shows 1.5 million to 2 million distinct CDR3 sequences, with around 42% occurring only once. The CDR3 is made up of 17 amino acids. V gave up 4 bases and J gave up 1 base, with 19 bases separating them. Per germline, CDR1 ENHRY and CDR2 SYGVKD. This clonotype was found a few times. Sequenced: blood. The chain carries TRBV10-3 and TRBJ1-1; the D gene is possibly TRBD1 (5 bases). The receptor comes from a human donor in good health. Here the CDR3 DNA reads TGTGCCATCAGTGGGCTTAAAGCGGGGCCCCCGAACACTGAAGCTTTCTTT. This translates into CAISGLKAGPPNTEAFF.